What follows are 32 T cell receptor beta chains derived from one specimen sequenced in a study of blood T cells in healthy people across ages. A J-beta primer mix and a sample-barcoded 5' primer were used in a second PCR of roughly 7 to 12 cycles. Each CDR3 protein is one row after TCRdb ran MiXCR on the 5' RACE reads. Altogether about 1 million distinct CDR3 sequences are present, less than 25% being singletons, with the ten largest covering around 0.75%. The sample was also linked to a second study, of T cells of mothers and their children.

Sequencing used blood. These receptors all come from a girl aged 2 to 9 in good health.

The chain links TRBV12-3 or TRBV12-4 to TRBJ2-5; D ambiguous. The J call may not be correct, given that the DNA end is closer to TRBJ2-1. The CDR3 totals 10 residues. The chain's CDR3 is CASSRQEQFF. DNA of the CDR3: TGTGCCAGCAGCCGCCAAGAGCAGTTCTTC.

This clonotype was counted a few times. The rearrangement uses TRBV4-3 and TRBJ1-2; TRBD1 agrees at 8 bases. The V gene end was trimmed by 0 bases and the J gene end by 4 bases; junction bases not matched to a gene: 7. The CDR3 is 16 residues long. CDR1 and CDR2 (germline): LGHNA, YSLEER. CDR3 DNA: TGCGCCAGCAGCCAAGAAGTAACGGACAGGGCCTATGGCTACACCTTC. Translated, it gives CASSQEVTDRAYGYTF.

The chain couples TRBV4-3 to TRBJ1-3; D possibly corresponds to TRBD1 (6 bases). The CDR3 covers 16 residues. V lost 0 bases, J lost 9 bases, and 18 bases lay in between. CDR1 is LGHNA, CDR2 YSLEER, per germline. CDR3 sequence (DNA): TGCGCCAGCAGCCAAGACGACAGGTCACCGTTGAGCACCATATATTTT. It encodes CASSQDDRSPLSTIYF.

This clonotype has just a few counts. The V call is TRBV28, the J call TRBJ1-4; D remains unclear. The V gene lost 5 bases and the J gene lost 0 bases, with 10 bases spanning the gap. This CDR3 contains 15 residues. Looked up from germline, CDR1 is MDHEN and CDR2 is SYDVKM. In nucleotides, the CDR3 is TGTGCCAGCAGTACGAACATAGCAACTAATGAAAAACTGTTTTTT. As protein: CASSTNIATNEKLFF.

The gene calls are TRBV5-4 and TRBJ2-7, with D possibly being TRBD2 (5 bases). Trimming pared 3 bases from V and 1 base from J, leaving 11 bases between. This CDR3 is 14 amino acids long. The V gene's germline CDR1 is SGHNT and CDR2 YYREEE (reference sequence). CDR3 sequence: CASSSPRDSYEQYF. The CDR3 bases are TGTGCCAGCAGCTCGCCCCGGGATTCCTACGAGCAGTACTTC.

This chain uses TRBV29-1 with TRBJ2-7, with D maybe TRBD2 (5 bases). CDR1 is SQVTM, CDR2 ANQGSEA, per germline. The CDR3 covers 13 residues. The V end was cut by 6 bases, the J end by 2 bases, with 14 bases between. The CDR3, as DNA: TGCAGCGTGACTCGGACTTCTACCTACGAGCAGTACTTC. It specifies CSVTRTSTYEQYF.

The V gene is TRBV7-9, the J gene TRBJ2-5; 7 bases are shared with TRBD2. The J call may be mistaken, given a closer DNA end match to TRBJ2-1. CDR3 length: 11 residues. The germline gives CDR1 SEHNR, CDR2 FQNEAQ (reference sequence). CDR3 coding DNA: TGTGCCAGCACCCCGGGAGGTGAGCAGTTCTTC. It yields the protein CASTPGGEQFF.

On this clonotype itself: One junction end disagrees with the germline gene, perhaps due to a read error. Written as DNA, the CDR3 is TGTGCCACCAAGGACCCTAGCGGGGGGGCCACCGGGGAGCTGCTTTTT. Amino acids: CATKDPSGGATGELLF. This sequence joins TRBV24-1 and TRBJ2-2, with TRBD2 matching 12 bases. CDR3 length: 16 amino acids. The V gene's germline CDR1 is KGHDR and CDR2 SFDVKD.

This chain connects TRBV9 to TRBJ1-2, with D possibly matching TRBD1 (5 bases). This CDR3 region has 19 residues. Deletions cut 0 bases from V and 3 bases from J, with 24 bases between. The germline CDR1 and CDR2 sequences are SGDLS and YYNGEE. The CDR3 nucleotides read TGTGCCAGCAGCGTAGCGGTTGAGTCAGAGACGGAGGGGTACTATGGCTACACCTTC. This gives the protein CASSVAVESETEGYYGYTF. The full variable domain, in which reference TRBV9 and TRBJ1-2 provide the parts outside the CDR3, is DSGVTQTPKHLITATGQRVTLRCSPRSGDLSVYWYQQSLDQGLQFLIQYYNGEERAKGNILERFSAQQFPDLHSELNLSSLELGDSALYFCASSVAVESETEGYYGYTFGSGTRLTVV.

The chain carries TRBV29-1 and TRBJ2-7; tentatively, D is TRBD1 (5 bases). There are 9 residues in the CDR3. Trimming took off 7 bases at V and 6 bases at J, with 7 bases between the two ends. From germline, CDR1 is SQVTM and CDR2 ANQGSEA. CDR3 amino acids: CSGQGEQYF. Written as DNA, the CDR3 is TGCAGCGGGCAGGGCGAGCAGTACTTC.

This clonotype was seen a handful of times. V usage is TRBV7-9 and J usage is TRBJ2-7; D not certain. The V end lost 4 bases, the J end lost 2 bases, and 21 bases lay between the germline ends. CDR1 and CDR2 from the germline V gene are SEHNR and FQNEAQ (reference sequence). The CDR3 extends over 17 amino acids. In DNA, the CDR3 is TGTGCCAGCAGCTACCTTCAACCGGGCCTGCACGCCTACGAGCAGTACTTC. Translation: CASSYLQPGLHAYEQYF.

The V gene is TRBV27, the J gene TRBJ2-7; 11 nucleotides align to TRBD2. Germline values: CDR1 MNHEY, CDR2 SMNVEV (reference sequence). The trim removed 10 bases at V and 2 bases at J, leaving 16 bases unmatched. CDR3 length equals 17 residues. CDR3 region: CATSTSGIDPSAYEQYF. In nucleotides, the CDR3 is TGTGCCACCTCGACTAGCGGGATAGATCCCTCGGCCTACGAGCAGTACTTC.

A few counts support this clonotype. CDR3 DNA: TGTGCCAGCAGCGACAGGGTTAGTGGGAAAGCTTTCTTT. Protein product: CASSDRVSGKAFF. The rearrangement joins TRBV7-2 to TRBJ1-1, with 7 bases fitting TRBD1. V lost 5 bases to trimming and J lost 9 bases; unmatched junction nucleotides: 9. There are 13 residues in the CDR3. CDR1 SGHTA and CDR2 FQGNSA come from the germline V gene. Looking up the rest from reference TRBV7-2 and TRBJ1-1 gives the full variable domain: GAGVSQSPSNKVTEKGKDVELRCDPISGHTALYWYRQSLGQGLEFLIYFQGNSAPDKSGLPSDRFSAERTGGSVSTLTIQRTQQEDSAVYLCASSDRVSGKAFFGQGTRLTVV.

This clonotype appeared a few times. Here the CDR3 DNA reads TGTGCCAGCAGTCTCCTACCGGGACTAGCGGGAGAGGTAGAGACCCAGTACTTC. Translated: CASSLLPGLAGEVETQYF. This chain joins TRBV27 and TRBJ2-5, with 14 bases fitting TRBD2. The CDR3 loop spans 18 amino acids. V lost 5 bases to trimming and J lost 4 bases; unmatched junction nucleotides: 12. From germline, CDR1 is MNHEY and CDR2 SMNVEV (reference sequence).

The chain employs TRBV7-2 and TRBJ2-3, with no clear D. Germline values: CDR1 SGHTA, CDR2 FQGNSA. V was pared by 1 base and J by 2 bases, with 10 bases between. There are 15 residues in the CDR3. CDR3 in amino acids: CASSLGLLVTDTQYF. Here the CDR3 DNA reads TGTGCCAGCAGCTTAGGACTCCTCGTCACAGATACGCAGTATTTT.

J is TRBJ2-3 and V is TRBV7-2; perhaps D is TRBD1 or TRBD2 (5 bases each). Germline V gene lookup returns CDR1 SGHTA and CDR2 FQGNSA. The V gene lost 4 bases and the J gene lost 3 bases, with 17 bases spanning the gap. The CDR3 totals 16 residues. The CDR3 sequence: CASSSARDQRTDTQYF. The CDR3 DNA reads TGTGCCAGCAGCTCGGCCCGGGACCAACGAACAGATACGCAGTATTTT. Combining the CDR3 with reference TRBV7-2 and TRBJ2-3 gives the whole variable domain GAGVSQSPSNKVTEKGKDVELRCDPISGHTALYWYRQSLGQGLEFLIYFQGNSAPDKSGLPSDRFSAERTGGSVSTLTIQRTQQEDSAVYLCASSSARDQRTDTQYFGPGTRLTVL.

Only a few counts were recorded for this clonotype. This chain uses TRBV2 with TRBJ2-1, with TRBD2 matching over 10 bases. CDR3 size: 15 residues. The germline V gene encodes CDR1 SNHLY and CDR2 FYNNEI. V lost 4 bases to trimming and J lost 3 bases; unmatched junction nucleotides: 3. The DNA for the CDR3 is TGTGCCAGCAGTGGTAGCGGGGGGCGCTACAATGAGCAGTTCTTC. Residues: CASSGSGGRYNEQFF.

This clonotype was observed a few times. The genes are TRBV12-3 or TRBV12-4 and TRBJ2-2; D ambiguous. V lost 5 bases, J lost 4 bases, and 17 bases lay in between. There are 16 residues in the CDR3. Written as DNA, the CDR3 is TGTGCCAGCAGTCCCAACCAGGTGTCCGGCACCGGGGAGCTGTTTTTT. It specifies CASSPNQVSGTGELFF.

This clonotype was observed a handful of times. The CDR3 protein is CASSSLIGSGQIFLDGYTF. Here the CDR3 DNA reads TGTGCCAGCAGCTCATTAATCGGATCGGGGCAAATATTTCTGGATGGCTACACCTTC. This chain connects TRBV7-6 to TRBJ1-2; a possible D gene is TRBD1 (5 bases). Germline values: CDR1 SGHVS, CDR2 FNYEAQ. The CDR3 is 19 residues long. V was trimmed by 4 bases and J by 6 bases, leaving 30 bases between them.

CDR3 sequence (DNA): TGTGCCAGCAGTTCCGCGGGGGCCTACAATGAGCAGTTCTTC. This translates into CASSSAGAYNEQFF. The chain joins TRBV28 to TRBJ2-1; 7 bases align to TRBD2. V lost 4 bases to trimming and J lost 2 bases; unmatched junction nucleotides: 2. CDR3 length: 14 residues. CDR1 and CDR2 from the germline V gene are MDHEN and SYDVKM.

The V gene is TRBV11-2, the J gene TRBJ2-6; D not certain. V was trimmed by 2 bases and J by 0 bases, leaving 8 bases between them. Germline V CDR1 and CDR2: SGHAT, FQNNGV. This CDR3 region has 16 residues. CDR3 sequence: CASSLTSSSGANVLTF. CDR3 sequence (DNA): TGTGCCAGCAGCTTAACCAGCTCCTCTGGGGCCAACGTCCTGACTTTC.

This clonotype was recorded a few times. This CDR3 reads CSAAQTVLPYNEQFF. The CDR3 coding sequence is TGCAGTGCTGCACAGACAGTACTTCCCTACAATGAGCAGTTCTTC. The chain carries TRBV20-1 and TRBJ2-1, with D possibly TRBD1 on 5 matching bases. V was trimmed by 5 bases and J by 2 bases, leaving 16 bases between them. The V gene's germline CDR1 is DFQATT and CDR2 SNEGSKA (reference sequence). The CDR3 is 15 residues long.

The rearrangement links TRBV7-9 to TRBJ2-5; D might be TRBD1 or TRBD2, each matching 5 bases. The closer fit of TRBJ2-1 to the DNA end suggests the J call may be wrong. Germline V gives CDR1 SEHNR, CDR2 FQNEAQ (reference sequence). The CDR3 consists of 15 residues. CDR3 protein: CASSLRGAEIDEQFF. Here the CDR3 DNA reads TGTGCCAGCAGCTTGAGAGGGGCCGAAATCGATGAGCAGTTCTTC.

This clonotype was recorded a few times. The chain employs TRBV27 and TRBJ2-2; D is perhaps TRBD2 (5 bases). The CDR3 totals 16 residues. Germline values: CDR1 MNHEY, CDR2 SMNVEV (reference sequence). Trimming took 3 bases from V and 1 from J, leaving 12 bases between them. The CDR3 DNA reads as TGTGCCAGCAGTTTGCCCGGACTTCGGAACACCGGGGAGCTGTTTTTT. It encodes CASSLPGLRNTGELFF.

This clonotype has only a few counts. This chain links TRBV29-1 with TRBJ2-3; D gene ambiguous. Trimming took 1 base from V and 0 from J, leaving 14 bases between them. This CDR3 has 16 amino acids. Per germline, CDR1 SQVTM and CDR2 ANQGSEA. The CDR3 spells CSVEVYSLSSTDTQYF. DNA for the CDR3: TGCAGCGTTGAAGTGTACAGTCTTTCTAGCACAGATACGCAGTATTTT.

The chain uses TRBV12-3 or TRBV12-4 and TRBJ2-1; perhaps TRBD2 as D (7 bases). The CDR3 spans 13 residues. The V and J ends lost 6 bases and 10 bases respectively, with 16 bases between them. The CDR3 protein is CASSPLGGAEQFF. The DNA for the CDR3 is TGTGCCAGCAGCCCCCTTGGGGGGGCGGAGCAGTTCTTC.

The CDR3 sequence is CASSLRTGGPNTEAFF. The CDR3 DNA sequence: TGCGCCAGCAGCTTGCGCACTGGTGGGCCAAACACTGAAGCTTTCTTT. The chain has TRBV5-1 and TRBJ1-1; D uncertain. The V and J ends lost 1 base and 2 bases respectively, with 15 bases between them. CDR1 and CDR2 from the germline V gene are SGHRS and YFSETQ. CDR3 length: 16 residues.

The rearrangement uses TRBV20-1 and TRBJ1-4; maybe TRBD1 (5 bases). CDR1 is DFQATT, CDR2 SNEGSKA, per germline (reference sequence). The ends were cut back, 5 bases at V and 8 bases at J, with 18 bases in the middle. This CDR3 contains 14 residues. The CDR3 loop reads CSARLGQSVEKLFF. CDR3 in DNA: TGCAGTGCTCGTTTGGGGCAGTCGGTGGAAAAACTGTTTTTT.

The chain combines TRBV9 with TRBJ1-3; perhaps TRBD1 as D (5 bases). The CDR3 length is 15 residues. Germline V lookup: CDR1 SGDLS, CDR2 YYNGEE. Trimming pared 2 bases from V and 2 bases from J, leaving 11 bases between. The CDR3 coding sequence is TGTGCCAGCAGCGTTAGCGGGGCAACTGGAAACACCATATATTTT. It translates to CASSVSGATGNTIYF.

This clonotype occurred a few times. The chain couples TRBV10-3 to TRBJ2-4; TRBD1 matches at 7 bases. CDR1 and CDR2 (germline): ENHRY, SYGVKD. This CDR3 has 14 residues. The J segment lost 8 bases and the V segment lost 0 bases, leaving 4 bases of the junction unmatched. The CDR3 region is CAISESLGTDIQYF. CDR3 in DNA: TGTGCCATCAGTGAGTCATTGGGGACAGACATTCAGTACTTC.

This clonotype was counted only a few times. CDR3 loop: CASRGRPRNTQYF. The CDR3 nucleotides read TGTGCCAGCAGAGGACGGCCAAGGAATACGCAGTATTTT. The chain carries TRBV5-8 and TRBJ2-3; the D is unclear. In germline, CDR1 is SGHTS, CDR2 YDEGEE. V lost 5 bases to trimming and J lost 7 bases, with 14 bases between them. The CDR3 runs 13 residues.

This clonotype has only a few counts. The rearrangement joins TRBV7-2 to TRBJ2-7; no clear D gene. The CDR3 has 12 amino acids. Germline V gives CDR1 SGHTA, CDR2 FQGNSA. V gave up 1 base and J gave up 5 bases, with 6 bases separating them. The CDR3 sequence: CASSLDPDEQYF. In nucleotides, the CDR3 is TGTGCCAGCAGCTTAGACCCCGACGAGCAGTACTTC.